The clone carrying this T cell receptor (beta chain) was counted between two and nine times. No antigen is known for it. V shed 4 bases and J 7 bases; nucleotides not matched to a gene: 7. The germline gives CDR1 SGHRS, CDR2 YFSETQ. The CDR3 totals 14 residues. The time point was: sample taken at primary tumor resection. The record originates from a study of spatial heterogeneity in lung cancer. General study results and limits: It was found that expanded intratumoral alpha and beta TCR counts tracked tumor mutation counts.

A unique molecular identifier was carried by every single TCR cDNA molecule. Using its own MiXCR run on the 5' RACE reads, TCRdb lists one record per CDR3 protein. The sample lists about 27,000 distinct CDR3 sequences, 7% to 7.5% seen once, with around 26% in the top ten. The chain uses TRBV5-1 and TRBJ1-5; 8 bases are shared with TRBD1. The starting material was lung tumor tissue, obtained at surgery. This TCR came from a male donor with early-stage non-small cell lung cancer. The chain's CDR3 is CASSMTGAEQPQHF. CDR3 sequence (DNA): TGCGCCAGCAGCATGACAGGGGCCGAGCAGCCCCAGCATTTT.